This TCR beta chain appears in the sequencing data of a study of T cell responses to AZD1222 COVID-19 vaccine. Regarding this clone: The antigen remains undetermined.

V gave up 3 bases and J gave up 6 bases, with 18 bases separating them. The CDR3 runs 15 residues. Germline V CDR1 and CDR2: SGHRS, YFSETQ. General study results and limits: None of the repertoires were sampled until the peak T cell response had passed. Donors were mostly white British, more females; clonal diversity possibly underestimated. It was only a handful of AZD1222 recipients who were seropositive at baseline.

Clones were read by immunoSEQ multiplex PCR, and TCRdb kept only the in-frame ones, dropping some. Here the sample spans some 80,000 clones, more than 90% being singletons. The source of this sequence is an adult in good health. The V gene is TRBV5-1, the J gene TRBJ1-1; D might be TRBD1 (5 bases). The sample in question was peripheral blood, obtained on day 0 of AZD1222 vaccination. In nucleotides, the CDR3 is TGCGCCAGCAGCTGGGGAGGGACCGGGGGGTCTGAAGCTTTCTTT. This translates into CASSWGGTGGSEAFF.